This TCR beta chain originates from a study of OX40 agonist ivuxolimab in advanced cancers. General study points: Patients who responded partially at 0.1-3.0 mg/kg showed clonal expansion ranking among the lowest.

In regard to this clone: The antigen remains unidentified.

Using immunoSEQ multiplex PCR, the repertoire was profiled, and TCRdb retains in-frame clones only, with some absent. The repertoire includes about 80,000 clones, around nine tenths of them detected once, and just under 0.25% sits in the top ten. This CDR3 comprises 15 residues. Germline values: CDR1 SGHRS, CDR2 YFSETQ. Trimming took off 2 bases at V and 7 bases at J, with 18 bases between the two ends. The chain links TRBV5-1 to TRBJ2-5; D remains unclear. Here the sequenced sample was CD4+ or CD8+ T cells sorted from blood, taken in a trial of the OX40 agonist ivuxolimab. This TCR was sampled from an adult with an advanced solid tumor such as melanoma, head and neck, liver or kidney cancer. The CDR3 protein is CASSFRDFNKGTQYF. Here the CDR3 DNA reads TGCGCCAGCAGCTTTCGAGATTTTAACAAAGGGACCCAGTACTTC.